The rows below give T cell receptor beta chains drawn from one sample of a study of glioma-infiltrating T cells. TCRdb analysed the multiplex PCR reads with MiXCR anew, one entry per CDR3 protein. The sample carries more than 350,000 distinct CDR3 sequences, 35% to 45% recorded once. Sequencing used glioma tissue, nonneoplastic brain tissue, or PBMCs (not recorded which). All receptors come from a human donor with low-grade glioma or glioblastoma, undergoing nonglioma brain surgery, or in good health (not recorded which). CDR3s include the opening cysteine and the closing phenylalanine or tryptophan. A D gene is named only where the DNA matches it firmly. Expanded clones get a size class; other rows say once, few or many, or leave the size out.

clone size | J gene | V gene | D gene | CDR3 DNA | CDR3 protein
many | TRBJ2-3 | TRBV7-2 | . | TGTGCCAGCAGCTTAGTGGGGGACGGCACAGATACGCAGTATTTT | CASSLVGDGTDTQYF
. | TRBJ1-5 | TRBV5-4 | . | TGTGCCAGCACCCGACGGGGGGGAAATCAGCCCCAGCATTTT | CASTRRGGNQPQHF
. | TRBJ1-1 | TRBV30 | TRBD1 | TGTGCCTGGAGTTTGTCAGGGGGGAACACTGAAGCTTTCTTT | CAWSLSGGNTEAFF
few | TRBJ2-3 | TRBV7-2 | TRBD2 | TGTGCCAGCTCTCCGGGGGGAGGGCGGAGAGATACGCAGTATTTT | CASSPGGGRRDTQYF
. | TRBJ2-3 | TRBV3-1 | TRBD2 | TGTGCCAGCAGCCACAAGCGGGGAACAGATACGCAGTATTTT | CASSHKRGTDTQYF
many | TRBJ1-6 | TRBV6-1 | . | TGTGCCAGCAGTGTGGAGGTTAATTCACCCCTCCACTTT | CASSVEVNSPLHF
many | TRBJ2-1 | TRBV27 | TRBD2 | TGTGCCAGCAGTCCCTCGGGGGGCAATGAGCAGTTCTTC | CASSPSGGNEQFF
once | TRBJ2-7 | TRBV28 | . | TGTGCCAGCAGCCTAACGGTGTGGGGGACCGAGCAGTACTTC | CASSLTVWGTEQYF
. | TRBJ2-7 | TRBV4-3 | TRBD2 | TGCGCCAGCAGCCAAGATAGCGGGAGACTGTCCTACGAGCAGTACTTC | CASSQDSGRLSYEQYF
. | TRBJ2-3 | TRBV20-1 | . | TGCAGTGCTAGAGCGGGAGATGGCACAGATACGCAGTATTTT | CSARAGDGTDTQYF
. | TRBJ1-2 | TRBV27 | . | TGTGCCAGCAGTCCATCCGGGACATGGGACGAGGGCTACACCTTC | CASSPSGTWDEGYTF